These 18 T cell receptor beta chains share one sample of origin, sequenced in a study of beta chain features in type 1 diabetes. What was sequenced were expressed TCRB transcripts, since all of the isolated RNA had been reverse transcribed. Assay: immunoSEQ multiplex PCR; the TCRdb copy retains only in-frame clones and omits some. The sample includes hundreds of thousands of clones, roughly 15% of them seen just once. The sequenced sample was naive CD4+ T cells from blood. These receptors originate from a woman younger than 35 in good health.

This clone showed up just a few times. The rearrangement links TRBV10-3 to TRBJ2-7, with D possibly TRBD2 on 6 matching bases. Looked up from germline, CDR1 is ENHRY and CDR2 is SYGVKD. V lost 6 bases to trimming and J lost 3 bases, with 12 bases between them. CDR3 size: 13 residues. This chain's CDR3 is CAISLGLNYEQYF. For the CDR3, the DNA is TGTGCCATCAGCCTGGGACTGAACTACGAGCAGTACTTC.

This clone was found a few times. This sequence may be a read error, since a much larger clone differs from it by one base. The chain joins TRBV7-2 to TRBJ2-3; no reliable D call. The CDR3 is 11 residues long. The germline gives CDR1 SGHTA, CDR2 FQGNSA. DNA for the CDR3: TGTGCCAGCACCTTAACAGATACGCAGTATTTT. Protein product: CASTLTDTQYF.

This clone was detected a few times. J is TRBJ2-7 and V is TRBV5-1; 10 positions agree with TRBD1. Losses at the gene ends were 2 bases for V and 5 bases for J; bases not matched to a gene: 4. The CDR3 is 14 amino acids. Germline CDR1 is SGHRS and CDR2 is YFSETQ. The CDR3 nucleotides are TGCGCCAGCAGCTTCAGACAGGGGGCCAACGAGCAGTACTTC. Its protein product is CASSFRQGANEQYF.

The chain is built from TRBV25-1 and TRBJ1-1; 7 bases line up with TRBD1. Germline CDR1 MGHDK, CDR2 SYGVNS. The CDR3 has 15 residues. The trim removed 1 base at V and 5 bases at J, leaving 7 bases unmatched. The CDR3: CASSELKGAQTEAFF. The CDR3 region has the DNA TGTGCCAGCAGTGAATTAAAGGGGGCTCAAACTGAAGCTTTCTTT.

The chain carries TRBV9 and TRBJ2-7; a possible D gene is TRBD1 (5 bases). V was pared by 0 bases and J by 5 bases, with 12 bases between. Germline V gene sequence: CDR1 SGDLS, CDR2 YYNGEE. This CDR3 spans 14 amino acids. For the CDR3, the DNA is TGTGCCAGCAGCGTAGTCCCAGGGTCCCACGAGCAGTACTTC. It yields the protein CASSVVPGSHEQYF.

In this sample, this clone turned up a few times. The chain links TRBV19 to TRBJ2-2; D unclear. Trimming left V 6 bases short and J 0 bases short, with 11 bases between. The CDR3 runs 15 residues. Germline CDR1 is LNHDA and CDR2 is SQIVND (reference sequence). As DNA, the CDR3 is TGTGCCAGTAGGACTGGCTTGACGAACACCGGGGAGCTGTTTTTT. Its translation: CASRTGLTNTGELFF.

This clone turned up a few times. The chain employs TRBV21-1 and TRBJ2-3; TRBD2 is the table's D call and was not checked against the DNA. TRBV21-1 is labeled a pseudogene. CDR3 length: 18 amino acids. In DNA form, the CDR3 reads TGTGCCAGCAGCAAAGTATGGGGGTCTAGCGTGGCCACAGATACGCAGTATTTT. Protein sequence: CASSKVWGSSVATDTQYF.

This clone appeared a few times. The chain uses TRBV5-6 and TRBJ2-7, with 12 nucleotides matching TRBD2. Unmatched junction bases numbered 4, after V lost 3 bases and J lost 3 bases. The CDR3 extends over 15 amino acids. Germline V CDR1 and CDR2: SGHDT, YYEEEE. This chain's CDR3 is CASSSTSGGLYEQYF. In nucleotides, the CDR3 is TGTGCCAGCAGCTCGACTAGCGGGGGCCTCTACGAGCAGTACTTC.

This clone was detected a few times. The chain is built from TRBV13 and TRBJ2-2, with a possible D match to TRBD2 (5 bases). The V and J ends lost 3 bases and 4 bases respectively, with 12 bases between them. Germline V gives CDR1 PRHDT, CDR2 FYEKMQ (reference sequence). The length of the CDR3 is 15 residues. The CDR3 DNA reads TGTGCCAGCAGCTTGGACTTTTCGGGCACCGGGGAGCTGTTTTTT. Its protein product is CASSLDFSGTGELFF.

This clone has a handful of counts. The chain is built from TRBV7-2 and TRBJ2-3; TRBD2 matches at 7 bases. The V segment lost 5 bases and the J segment 0 bases; nucleotides outside the gene matches: 8. This CDR3 is 16 amino acids long. The germline V gene encodes CDR1 SGHTA and CDR2 FQGNSA. CDR3 amino acids: CASSPTLAVSTDTQYF. CDR3 sequence (DNA): TGTGCCAGCAGCCCCACCCTAGCGGTTAGCACAGATACGCAGTATTTT.

In its sample, this clone was seen a few times. The chain couples TRBV5-1 to TRBJ1-1, with D perhaps TRBD1 (6 bases). The germline CDR1 and CDR2 sequences are SGHRS and YFSETQ. The germline V and J ends were trimmed by 4 bases and 6 bases, with 16 bases remaining between them. The CDR3 is 14 residues long. CDR3 sequence (DNA): TGCGCCAGCAGCGAACGGGGGGCGCCGGCTGAAGCTTTCTTT. It is translated as CASSERGAPAEAFF.

CDR3 sequence reads: CASSSSGGSHEQYF. The CDR3 DNA sequence: TGTGCCAGCAGTAGCTCAGGGGGTAGCCACGAGCAGTACTTC. The chain combines TRBV28 with TRBJ2-7; 7 bases are shared with TRBD1. V lost 5 bases, J lost 5 bases, and 9 bases stayed unmatched. The CDR3 extends over 14 amino acids. CDR1 and CDR2 (germline): MDHEN, SYDVKM.

V usage is TRBV5-1 and J usage is TRBJ2-7; D possibly corresponds to TRBD2 (6 bases). The CDR3 consists of 14 residues. Germline-derived CDR1 and CDR2 are SGHRS and YFSETQ. V lost 1 base, J lost 4 bases, and 12 bases lay in between. The CDR3 sequence is CASSLSTGEYEQYF. Written as DNA, the CDR3 is TGCGCCAGCAGCTTGTCTACGGGAGAGTACGAGCAGTACTTC.

V and J are TRBV4-2 and TRBJ2-3; TRBD2 matches 12 bases. The CDR3 is 18 amino acids. Germline CDR1 LGHNA, CDR2 YNFKEQ. V lost 1 base and J lost 8; bases outside the gene matches: 13. This CDR3 is CASSQARLLAGGIPTQYF. CDR3 nucleotide sequence: TGTGCCAGCAGCCAAGCGCGTCTTCTAGCGGGAGGGATCCCTACGCAGTATTTT.

CDR3: CASRRTGEDEQYF. In nucleotides, the CDR3 is TGTGCCAGCAGACGTACAGGGGAAGACGAGCAGTACTTC. J is TRBJ2-7 and V is TRBV6-6, with TRBD1 matching over 7 bases. Germline V gene lookup returns CDR1 MNHNY and CDR2 SVGAGI (reference sequence). This CDR3 is built from 13 residues. J gave up 5 bases and V 6 bases, and 7 bases lay outside the gene matches.

CDR3 bases: TGCGCCAGCAGTGAGCATGGAAACAATGAGCAGTTCTTC. Its protein is CASSEHGNNEQFF. The rearrangement links TRBV10-1 to TRBJ2-1; D is uncertain. With 2 bases removed from V and 5 bases from J, the gap between germline ends came to 7 bases. Germline V lookup: CDR1 WNHNN, CDR2 SYGVQD (reference sequence). CDR3 length equals 13 residues.

The CDR3 protein is CASSQGSARNNEQFF. CDR3 DNA sequence: TGTGCCAGCTCACAAGGCTCCGCCAGGAACAATGAGCAGTTCTTC. The chain links TRBV18 to TRBJ2-1; D unclear. The germline gives CDR1 KGHSH, CDR2 LQKENI. This CDR3 has 15 residues. The ends were cut back, 4 bases at V and 5 bases at J, with 15 bases in the middle.

This clone was counted only a few times. The genes are TRBV5-4 and TRBJ2-7; no reliable D call. The V gene lost 4 bases and the J gene lost 0 bases, with 14 bases spanning the gap. CDR1 SGHNT and CDR2 YYREEE come from the germline V gene (reference sequence). This CDR3 region has 15 residues. CDR3 loop: CASSPGPVSSYEQYF. CDR3 DNA sequence: TGTGCCAGCAGCCCCGGACCAGTAAGCTCCTACGAGCAGTACTTC.